These 30 T cell receptor beta chains originate from one sample sequenced in a study of beta chain features in type 1 diabetes. No cognate antigen is known for these TCRs. The whole isolated RNA underwent reverse transcription, so sequencing captured expressed TCRB transcripts. Data came from immunoSEQ multiplex PCR; TCRdb stores just in-frame clones and leaves some out. The sample yields more than 250,000 clones, roughly an eighth seen once. Study outcomes and limitations: Among all four CD4+ subsets, Type 1 diabetes patients had TCRB CDR3s that were moderately but significantly shorter.

Sequencing used naive CD4+ T cells from blood. The origin of the receptors is a man aged 30-40 years with type 1 diabetes.

This clone came up a few times. The chain joins TRBV6-6 to TRBJ2-1; 8 nucleotides line up with TRBD1. Germline V gene lookup returns CDR1 MNHNY and CDR2 SVGAGI (reference sequence). The CDR3 is 12 amino acids. V gave up 7 bases and J gave up 5 bases; unmatched junction bases: 1. The CDR3 region has the DNA TGTGCCAGCACGACAGGGGACAATGAGCAGTTCTTC. It yields the protein CASTTGDNEQFF.

The CDR3 coding sequence is TGTGCCAGCAGCCAACTAGCGGGGGGCCTCTACAATGAGCAGTTCTTC. This gives the protein CASSQLAGGLYNEQFF. The chain uses TRBV28 and TRBJ2-1; TRBD2 agrees at 12 bases. The germline V gene encodes CDR1 MDHEN and CDR2 SYDVKM. After removal of 6 bases from V and 3 bases from J, the junction contained 6 bases not matched to a gene. The CDR3 length is 16 residues.

This rearrangement joins TRBV7-9 to TRBJ2-5, with unresolved D. Germline-derived CDR1 and CDR2 are SEHNR and FQNEAQ (reference sequence). The CDR3 has 14 amino acids. V lost 6 bases to trimming and J lost 7 bases, with 18 bases between them. DNA for the CDR3: TGTGCCAGCAGTCCCACCGCGGCCTCGGGGACCCAGTACTTC. This translates into CASSPTAASGTQYF.

V usage is TRBV2 and J usage is TRBJ2-5; tentative D call: TRBD1 (5 bases). CDR1 is SNHLY, CDR2 FYNNEI, per germline. Trimming shortened V by 7 bases and J by 4 bases, and 10 bases separated the two germline ends. The CDR3 runs to 12 residues. In DNA form, the CDR3 reads TGTGCCAGCAATTGGGGCGGAGAGACCCAGTACTTC. This codes for CASNWGGETQYF.

This clone was observed a few times. The rearrangement uses TRBV7-2 and TRBJ2-7; 7 nucleotides line up with TRBD2. This CDR3 region has 15 residues. CDR1 and CDR2 (germline): SGHTA, FQGNSA. The V segment lost 2 bases and the J segment 2 bases; nucleotides outside the gene matches: 6. DNA for the CDR3: TGTGCCAGCAGCTTAAGGGCGGGAGTGGCCTACGAGCAGTACTTC. It encodes CASSLRAGVAYEQYF. Together with reference TRBV7-2 and TRBJ2-7, the CDR3 gives the full variable domain: GAGVSQSPSNKVTEKGKDVELRCDPISGHTALYWYRQSLGQGLEFLIYFQGNSAPDKSGLPSDRFSAERTGGSVSTLTIQRTQQEDSAVYLCASSLRAGVAYEQYFGPGTRLTVT.

In DNA form, the CDR3 reads TGTGCCAGCAGCGCCAGGACAGCCTCTGTCTATGGCTACACCTTC. Translation: CASSARTASVYGYTF. The chain links TRBV9 to TRBJ1-2, with D tentatively TRBD1 (6 bases). V lost 3 bases and J lost 4, with 16 bases in between. This CDR3 spans 15 amino acids. Germline loops: CDR1 SGDLS, CDR2 YYNGEE.

This chain joins TRBV6-6 and TRBJ2-5, with 9 bases identical to TRBD1. Germline values: CDR1 MNHNY, CDR2 SVGAGI (reference sequence). V lost 5 bases to trimming and J lost 4 bases; unmatched junction nucleotides: 5. The CDR3 is 14 amino acids. CDR3 DNA sequence: TGTGCCAGCAGTCGGACAGGGGTGGGAGAGACCCAGTACTTC. Residues: CASSRTGVGETQYF.

The CDR3 DNA sequence: TGTGCCAGCAGCTTAGCCAGGGCACTGCAGTACTTC. Its translation: CASSLARALQYF. The chain uses TRBV5-8 and TRBJ2-7, with D tentatively TRBD1 (5 bases). Germline V gene lookup returns CDR1 SGHTS and CDR2 YDEGEE. Trimming pared 2 bases from V and 9 bases from J, leaving 12 bases between. There are 12 residues in the CDR3.

This clone appeared a few times. The V and J genes are TRBV5-1 and TRBJ2-3; 7 bases are shared with TRBD2. CDR1 is SGHRS and CDR2 is YFSETQ in the germline V gene. This CDR3 region has 16 residues. Unmatched junction bases numbered 10, after V lost 6 bases and J lost 0 bases. The CDR3 reads CASTIGASGSTDTQYF. In DNA, the CDR3 is TGCGCCAGCACCATTGGGGCTAGCGGAAGCACAGATACGCAGTATTTT.

The chain carries TRBV18 and TRBJ1-5; D may be TRBD1 (6 bases). The V and J ends lost 2 bases and 5 bases respectively, with 13 bases between them. The CDR3 extends over 15 amino acids. Germline V lookup: CDR1 KGHSH, CDR2 LQKENI. Here the CDR3 DNA reads TGTGCCAGCTCACCAAGACAGGAAGCATATCAGCCCCAGCATTTT. Amino acid sequence: CASSPRQEAYQPQHF.

This clone appeared a few times. The chain couples TRBV15 to TRBJ2-5; tentatively, D is TRBD2 (6 bases). Germline loops: CDR1 LNHNV, CDR2 YYDKDF (reference sequence). V lost 8 bases and J lost 4, with 14 bases in between. CDR3 size: 13 residues. CDR3 in amino acids: CATWGVLGETQYF. CDR3 nucleotides: TGTGCCACCTGGGGGGTGTTGGGAGAGACCCAGTACTTC.

DNA for the CDR3: TGTGCCAGCAGCTTTAGGGCGGGTAATGAGCAGTTCTTC. This encodes CASSFRAGNEQFF. The rearrangement joins TRBV7-3 to TRBJ2-1, with TRBD2 as a possible D gene (5 bases). This CDR3 spans 13 amino acids. The V end was cut by 3 bases, the J end by 7 bases, with 10 bases between. Germline CDR1 reads SGHTA; CDR2 reads FQGTGA.

V is TRBV5-1 and J is TRBJ2-5; 9 nucleotides match TRBD1. V lost 4 bases to trimming and J lost 4 bases; unmatched junction nucleotides: 5. The CDR3 extends over 14 amino acids. Germline CDR1 reads SGHRS; CDR2 reads YFSETQ. Written as DNA, the CDR3 is TGCGCCAGCAGCCACAGGGGGCGCGTAGAGACCCAGTACTTC. This gives the protein CASSHRGRVETQYF.

The chain has TRBV29-1 and TRBJ2-3; the match to TRBD2 covers 8 bases. Unmatched junction bases numbered 12, after V lost 7 bases and J lost 3 bases. Germline V CDR1 and CDR2: SQVTM, ANQGSEA. This CDR3 has 15 residues. The CDR3 DNA is TGCAGCGCCATGAGGGTAGCGGGAACGACAGATACGCAGTATTTT. Residues: CSAMRVAGTTDTQYF.

The CDR3 coding sequence is TGTGCCAGCAGTAGACCCGGACAGGGTGACACTGAAGCTTTCTTT. Its protein is CASSRPGQGDTEAFF. The V and J genes are TRBV6-6 and TRBJ1-1, with 8 bases matching TRBD1. The V and J ends lost 5 bases and 3 bases, in that order; junction bases with no gene match: 8. This CDR3 is 15 amino acids long. The V gene's germline CDR1 is MNHNY and CDR2 SVGAGI (reference sequence).

The chain carries TRBV7-3 and TRBJ2-1; 9 nucleotides line up with TRBD2. The CDR3 length is 15 residues. Losses at the gene ends were 5 bases for V and 5 bases for J; bases not matched to a gene: 7. The germline gives CDR1 SGHTA, CDR2 FQGTGA. The CDR3 region is CASSHSGSLDNEQFF. CDR3 nucleotide sequence: TGTGCCAGCAGCCATAGCGGGAGTTTAGACAATGAGCAGTTCTTC.

This clone occurred a few times. The V gene is TRBV30, the J gene TRBJ2-2; D uncertain. Germline CDR1 reads GTSNPN; CDR2 reads SVGIG (reference sequence). V lost 7 bases to trimming and J lost 2 bases, with 8 bases between them. CDR3 length: 12 amino acids. The CDR3 coding sequence is TGTGCCTTGGGCGCTAACACCGGGGAGCTGTTTTTT. Encoded protein: CALGANTGELFF.

CDR3 DNA sequence: TGTGCCAGCAGATCGACTAGACGTCCTAGCACAGATACGCAGTATTTT. Protein sequence: CASRSTRRPSTDTQYF. The V gene is TRBV2, the J gene TRBJ2-3, with D possibly matching TRBD2 (6 bases). Germline assignment: CDR1 SNHLY and CDR2 FYNNEI. V was cut by 6 bases and J by 0 bases, with 16 bases left in between. CDR3 length: 16 residues.

The chain joins TRBV9 to TRBJ2-2, with D unclear. The length of the CDR3 is 14 residues. The germline gives CDR1 SGDLS, CDR2 YYNGEE. V shed 1 base and J shed 3 bases, with 7 bases lying between them. CDR3 DNA sequence: TGTGCCAGCAGCGTAAGAAGCGACACCGGGGAGCTGTTTTTT. As protein: CASSVRSDTGELFF.

The V gene is TRBV18, the J gene TRBJ2-1; D is possibly TRBD2 (6 bases). The V end lost 6 bases, the J end lost 2 bases, and 14 bases lay between the germline ends. Germline CDR1 KGHSH, CDR2 LQKENI. The CDR3 runs 15 residues. The chain's CDR3 is CASSRGTLTYNEQFF. CDR3 nucleotide sequence: TGTGCCAGCTCTCGCGGGACTCTTACCTACAATGAGCAGTTCTTC.

This clone appeared a few times. Here the CDR3 reads CASSRDRLGKYGYTF. The CDR3 DNA is TGTGCCAGCAGCCGGGACAGGCTGGGAAAGTATGGCTACACCTTC. This chain connects TRBV7-9 to TRBJ1-2; 8 bases line up with TRBD1. Germline V lookup: CDR1 SEHNR, CDR2 FQNEAQ (reference sequence). This CDR3 has 15 residues. The V and J ends lost 5 bases and 5 bases, in that order; junction bases with no gene match: 10. Full variable domain (outside the CDR3, taken from reference TRBV7-9 and TRBJ1-2): DTGVSQNPRHKITKRGQNVTFRCDPISEHNRLYWYRQTLGQGPEFLTYFQNEAQLEKSRLLSDRFSAERPKGSFSTLEIQRTEQGDSAMYLCASSRDRLGKYGYTFGSGTRLTVV.

V is TRBV27 and J is TRBJ1-1; 8 bases match TRBD1. The CDR3 runs 14 residues. Unmatched junction bases numbered 3, after V lost 6 bases and J lost 0 bases. Germline CDR1 reads MNHEY; CDR2 reads SMNVEV (reference sequence). This CDR3 is CASRRTGMNTEAFF. The CDR3, as DNA: TGTGCCAGCAGACGGACAGGGATGAACACTGAAGCTTTCTTT.

This clone showed up just a few times. V usage is TRBV19 and J usage is TRBJ1-5; D unresolved. V was trimmed by 7 bases and J by 6 bases, leaving 16 bases between them. The germline V gene has CDR1 LNHDA and CDR2 SQIVND (reference sequence). The CDR3 is made up of 14 amino acids. CDR3 DNA sequence: TGTGCCAGTACCGAATCCCAGGCGACTCAGCCCCAGCATTTT. This translates into CASTESQATQPQHF.

This clone was found a few times. V is TRBV30 and J is TRBJ2-1; a possible D gene is TRBD2 (6 bases). The CDR3 consists of 15 residues. Trimming removed 0 bases at V and 0 bases at J, with 9 bases between. CDR1 is GTSNPN and CDR2 is SVGIG in the germline V gene (reference sequence). The chain's CDR3 is CAWSVYGGSYNEQFF. CDR3 DNA sequence: TGTGCCTGGAGTGTATACGGGGGCTCCTACAATGAGCAGTTCTTC.

The chain uses TRBV9 and TRBJ2-7; D ambiguous. The CDR3 contains 15 residues. Germline V CDR1 and CDR2: SGDLS, YYNGEE. Trimming took off 0 bases at V and 1 base at J, with 11 bases between the two ends. The CDR3 here is CASSVGTTLSYEQYF. The CDR3 nucleotides read TGTGCCAGCAGCGTAGGTACTACCCTATCCTACGAGCAGTACTTC.

V usage is TRBV29-1 and J usage is TRBJ2-5; the D gene is possibly TRBD2 (6 bases). Germline lookup yields CDR1 SQVTM and CDR2 ANQGSEA. The V end lost 3 bases, the J end lost 12 bases, and 8 bases lay between the germline ends. This CDR3 spans 9 amino acids. CDR3 sequence (DNA): TGCAGCGTTGAGAGGGAGGAGTACTTC. Its protein is CSVEREEYF.

This clone turned up a few times. The chain couples TRBV15 to TRBJ2-5; TRBD2 matches 13 bases. V trimming: 1 base; J trimming: 2 bases; junction bases outside the gene matches: 10. This CDR3 has 19 amino acids. Looked up from germline, CDR1 is LNHNV and CDR2 is YYDKDF (reference sequence). The CDR3 loop reads CATSRGATSGRSLQETQYF. CDR3 in DNA: TGTGCCACCAGCAGAGGAGCGACTAGCGGGAGGAGCCTACAAGAGACCCAGTACTTC. Variable domain in full (rest from reference TRBV15 and TRBJ2-5): DAMVIQNPRYQVTQFGKPVTLSCSQTLNHNVMYWYQQKSSQAPKLLFHYYDKDFNNEADTPDNFQSRRPNTSFCFLDIRSPGLGDTAMYLCATSRGATSGRSLQETQYFGPGTRLLVL.

Only a few counts were recorded for this clone. The J gene is TRBJ1-1, the V gene TRBV27; 8 positions match TRBD1. This CDR3 spans 16 amino acids. V was clipped by 5 bases and J by 0 bases; unmatched bases: 8. Germline assignment: CDR1 MNHEY and CDR2 SMNVEV (reference sequence). CDR3 sequence (DNA): TGTGCCAGCAGTGTGGACAGGGACATCATGAACACTGAAGCTTTCTTT. Protein product: CASSVDRDIMNTEAFF.

This clone has more than one count but fewer than ten. The V gene is TRBV7-9, the J gene TRBJ1-2; TRBD1 matches at 10 bases. Germline CDR1 reads SEHNR; CDR2 reads FQNEAQ (reference sequence). Trimming removed 5 bases from V and 8 bases from J; junction bases left unmatched: 8. The CDR3 consists of 14 residues. CDR3 protein: CASSPGQGVGGYTF. In DNA, the CDR3 is TGTGCCAGCAGCCCCGGACAGGGGGTGGGAGGCTACACCTTC.

This clone was found a few times. The chain has TRBV5-1 and TRBJ2-1, with D maybe TRBD1 (6 bases). V gave up 2 bases and J gave up 6 bases, with 12 bases separating them. CDR1 and CDR2 from the germline V gene are SGHRS and YFSETQ. The CDR3 is made up of 14 amino acids. Here the CDR3 reads CASSFGQGINEQFF. The CDR3 DNA follows: TGCGCCAGCAGCTTTGGGCAGGGGATCAATGAGCAGTTCTTC.